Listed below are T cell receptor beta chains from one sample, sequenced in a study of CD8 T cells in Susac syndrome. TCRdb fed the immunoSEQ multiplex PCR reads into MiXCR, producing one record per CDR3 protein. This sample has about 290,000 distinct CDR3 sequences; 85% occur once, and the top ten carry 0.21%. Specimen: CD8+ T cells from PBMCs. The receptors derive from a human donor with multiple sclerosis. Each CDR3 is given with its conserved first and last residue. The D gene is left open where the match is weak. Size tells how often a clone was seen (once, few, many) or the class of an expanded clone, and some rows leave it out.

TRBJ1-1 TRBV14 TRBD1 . TGTGCCAGCAGCTTAACAGGGGGCTGGTTCACTGAAGCTTTCTTT CASSLTGGWFTEAFF
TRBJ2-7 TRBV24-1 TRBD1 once TGTGCCACCAGTGACCCCGGGACAGGGTACGAGCAGTACTTC CATSDPGTGYEQYF
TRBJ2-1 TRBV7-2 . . TGTGCCAGCAGCCCGGGTTCGAACAATGAGCAGTTCTTC CASSPGSNNEQFF
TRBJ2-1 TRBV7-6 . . TGTGCCAGCAGCTTGAGGGGTTCCCACAATGAGCAGTCCTTC CASSLRGSHNEQSF
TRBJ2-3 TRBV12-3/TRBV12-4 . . TGTGCCAGCACCACCGGTCGTTTGATCACAGATACGCAGTATTTT CASTTGRLITDTQYF
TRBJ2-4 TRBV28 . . TGTGCCAGCAGGCAAACAGGGGCCAAAAACATTCAGTACTTC CASRQTGAKNIQYF
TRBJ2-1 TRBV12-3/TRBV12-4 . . TGTGCCAGCAGTTTAGGGACGGGAGTTCCCTACAATGAGCAGTTCTTC CASSLGTGVPYNEQFF
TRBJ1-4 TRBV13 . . TGTGCCAGCAGCTTAGGTCTTCCCGGACAGTCAACTAATGAAAAACTGTTTTTT CASSLGLPGQSTNEKLFF
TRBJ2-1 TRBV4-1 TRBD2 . TGCGCCAGCAGCCAAGACCACACCCTAGCGGGAGGGTTGAATGAGCAGTTCTTC CASSQDHTLAGGLNEQFF
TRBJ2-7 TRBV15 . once TGTGCCACCAGCAGAGAAGCGAACGGCGAGCAGTACTTC CATSREANGEQYF
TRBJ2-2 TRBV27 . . TGTGCCAGCAGTTTACCTACAGACACCGGGGAGCTGTTTTTT CASSLPTDTGELFF
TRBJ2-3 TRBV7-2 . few TGTGCCAGCAGCACCATCGCGGATACGCAGTATTTT CASSTIADTQYF
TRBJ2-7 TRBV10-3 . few TGTGCCATCAGTGAGTCGAGGACAGCCGACGAGCAGTACTTC CAISESRTADEQYF
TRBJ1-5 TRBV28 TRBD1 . TGTGCCAGCAGTTCAGGGACAGTAGTTCAGCCCCAGCATTTT CASSSGTVVQPQHF
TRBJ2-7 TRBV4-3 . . TGCGCCAGCAGCCAAGGGGGGTCCGCCTACGAGCAGTACTTC CASSQGGSAYEQYF
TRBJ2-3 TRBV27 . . TGTGCCAGCAGTCCAGGGACACTGAGCACAGATACGCAGTATTTT CASSPGTLSTDTQYF
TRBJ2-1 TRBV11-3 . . TGTGCCAGCAGCTCACACAGGAGCTCCTACAATGAGCAGTTCTTC CASSSHRSSYNEQFF
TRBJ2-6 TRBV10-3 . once TGTGCCATCGGTTTGTATAGGTTCGCTGGGGCCAACGTCCTGACTTTC CAIGLYRFAGANVLTF
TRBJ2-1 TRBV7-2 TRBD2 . TGTGCCAGCACCTCAAGCGGGAGGGATTACAATGAGCAGTTCTTC CASTSSGRDYNEQFF
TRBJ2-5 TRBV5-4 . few TGTGCCAGCAGCCCCGGCCGGAGTCGAGAGACCCAGTACTTC CASSPGRSRETQYF
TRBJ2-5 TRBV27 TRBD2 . TGTGCCAGCAGTTCGGGACTAATAGTGGAGACCCAGTACTTC CASSSGLIVETQYF
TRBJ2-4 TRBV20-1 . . TGCAGTGCTAGCGGGATGAGGGGGGCAGCCAAAAACATTCAGTACTTC CSASGMRGAAKNIQYF
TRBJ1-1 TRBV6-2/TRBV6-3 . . TGTGCCAGCACCCCCCGGGGGAACACTGAAGCTTTCTTT CASTPRGNTEAFF
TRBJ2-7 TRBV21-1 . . TGTGCCAGCAGCAATAAGGCGGGGACCCTCTGGTACGAGCAGTACTTC CASSNKAGTLWYEQYF
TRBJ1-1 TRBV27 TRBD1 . TGTGCCAGCAGTCCTACGACAGGGGTGACTGAAGCTTTCTTT CASSPTTGVTEAFF
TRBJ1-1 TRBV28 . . TGTGCCAGCATTACTTATACCGGGACGGCCTCTTTTGAAGCTTTCTTT CASITYTGTASFEAFF
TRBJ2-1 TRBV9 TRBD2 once TGTGCCAGCAGCGTAGTTAGCGGGAGTTACAATGAGCAGTTCTTC CASSVVSGSYNEQFF
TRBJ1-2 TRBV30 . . TGTGCCTGGACATTATGGCAGGGTCGGAACTATGGCTACACCTTC CAWTLWQGRNYGYTF
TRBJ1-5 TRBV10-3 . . TGTGCCATCAGTGAGGCGATGTCAGGGGACTATAGCAATCAGCCCCAGCATTTT CAISEAMSGDYSNQPQHF
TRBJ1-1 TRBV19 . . TGTGCCAGTATACCCCGACAGCCCCTGACTGAAGCTTTCTTT CASIPRQPLTEAFF
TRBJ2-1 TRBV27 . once TGTGCCAGCAGTTTAATCCCCCAGGACAATGAGCAGTTCTTC CASSLIPQDNEQFF
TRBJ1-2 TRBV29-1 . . TGCAGCGTTGAAGTGATTCCACCGAGCCCCTCTAACTATGGCTACACCTTC CSVEVIPPSPSNYGYTF
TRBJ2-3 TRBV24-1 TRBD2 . TGTGCCACCAGTGATCCACTCCTAGCGGGAGGCCCCACAGATACGCAGTATTTT CATSDPLLAGGPTDTQYF
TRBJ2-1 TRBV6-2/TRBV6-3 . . TGTGCCAGCAGTTACTCTCCTTCCGCCAGGGCGATCCACAATGAGCAGTTCTTC CASSYSPSARAIHNEQFF
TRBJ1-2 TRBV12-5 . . TGTGCTAGTGGCCCAGGAGCTAACTATGGCTACACCTTC CASGPGANYGYTF
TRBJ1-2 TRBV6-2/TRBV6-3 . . TGTGCCAGCACCACAGCCGGCAGTTACTATGGCTACACCTTC CASTTAGSYYGYTF
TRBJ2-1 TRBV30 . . TGTGCCTGGAGTGTCGGTTTCTACAATGAGCAGTTCTTC CAWSVGFYNEQFF
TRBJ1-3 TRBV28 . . TGTGCCAGCATGGGCCCGGGAAGCTCTGGAAACACCATATATTTT CASMGPGSSGNTIYF
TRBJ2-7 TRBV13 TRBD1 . TGTGCCAGCAGCTTAGGCCCCGGGACAGGTACCTACGAGCAGTACTTC CASSLGPGTGTYEQYF
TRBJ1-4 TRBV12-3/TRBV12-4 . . TGTGCCAGCAGCCCTTTAGTAGGGGCGCATGAAAAACTGTTTTTT CASSPLVGAHEKLFF
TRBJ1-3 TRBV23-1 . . TGCGCCAGCAGTCATCCCGGGAGGTCTGGAAACACCATATATTTT CASSHPGRSGNTIYF
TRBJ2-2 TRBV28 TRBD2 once TGTGCCAGCGTTAGCGGGAGGACTGACGCGAACACCGGGGAGCTGTTTTTT CASVSGRTDANTGELFF
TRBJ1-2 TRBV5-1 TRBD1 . TGCGCCAGCAGCTTGGCCGGGACAGGGAACGTCTATGGCTACACCTTC CASSLAGTGNVYGYTF
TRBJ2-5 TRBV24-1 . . TGTGCCACCTCGGCGGGGCGGGAGACCCAGTACTTC CATSAGRETQYF
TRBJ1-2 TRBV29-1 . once TGCAGCGTTGAGCAGGGACCCTATGGCTACACCTTC CSVEQGPYGYTF
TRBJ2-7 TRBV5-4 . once TGTGCCAGCAGCTTGAATAGGAATTACGAGCAGTACTTC CASSLNRNYEQYF
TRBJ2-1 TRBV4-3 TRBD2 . TGCGCCAGCAGCCAATCTTTTCAGCCCCTAGGACTAGGGTACAATGAGCAGTTCTTC CASSQSFQPLGLGYNEQFF
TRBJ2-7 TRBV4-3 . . TGCGCCAGCAGCCAAGACTCCGGGGCAGGGAAATACGAGCAGTACTTC CASSQDSGAGKYEQYF
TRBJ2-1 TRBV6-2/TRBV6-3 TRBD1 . TGTGCCAGCAGTTACCCCGGTGCGACAGGGGGGCTAGTACGGACAGGGTACAATGAGCAGTTCTTC CASSYPGATGGLVRTGYNEQFF
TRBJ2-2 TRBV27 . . TGTGCCAGCAGTTTATCGACGGCTACCGGGGAGCTGTTTTTT CASSLSTATGELFF
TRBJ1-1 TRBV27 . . TGTGCCAGCGGACTGTTGAACACTGAAGCTTTCTTT CASGLLNTEAFF
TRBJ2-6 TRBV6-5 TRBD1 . TGTGCCAGCAGCCACCAGGGGGAAGGGGCCAACGTCCTGACTTTC CASSHQGEGANVLTF
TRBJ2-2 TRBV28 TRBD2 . TGTGCCAGCAGTTTCCCCTCGGGGTGTTGCGGGGGGAACACCGGGGAGCTGTTTTTT CASSFPSGCCGGNTGELFF
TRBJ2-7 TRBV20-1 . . TGCAGTGCCGAGCCCGGGAGCTCCTACGAGCAGTACTTC CSAEPGSSYEQYF